The clone carrying this TCR beta chain occurred a few times. Antigen unknown. Scientists isolated CD4+ T cells after a roughly ten-day culture period ended. The vaccine given was either BNT162b2 or mRNA-1273, in two doses. The data belong to a study of vaccination effects on CD4 cells after COVID-19. About the study: CD4+ T cells specific for antigen were expanded with viral peptide pools by the ViraFEST assay before sequencing.

The germline V and J ends were trimmed by 0 bases and 1 base, with 0 bases remaining between them. Germline-derived CDR1 and CDR2 are DFQATT and SNEGSKA (reference sequence). There are 11 residues in the CDR3. TCRdb's copy holds only in-frame clones and misses some; the assay was immunoSEQ multiplex PCR. The table records tens of thousands of clones, less than 75% of them present only once. The TCR sequence derives from a human donor who received a COVID-19 vaccine. The source material was CD4+ T cells from PBMCs cultured without peptide, sampled after COVID-19 vaccination. The rearrangement joins TRBV20-1 to TRBJ1-2, with D unclear. In nucleotides, the CDR3 is TGCAGTGCTAGAGATAACTATGGCTACACCTTC. It codes for CSARDNYGYTF.